Sequencing of this T cell receptor beta chain was carried out in a study of low-dose radiotherapy and immunotherapy resistance in tumors. CDR3 size: 13 residues. CDR1 and CDR2 from the germline V gene are MNHNS and SASEGT. With 0 bases removed from V and 9 bases from J, the gap between germline ends came to 11 bases. Documented time point: before trial treatment. TRAV- and TRBV-specific primers were used for first-strand cDNA, which covered alpha and beta chains. A roughly 20-cycle PCR with a constant-region primer and V-primer adapter amplified TCRs. TCRdb independently ran MiXCR on the reads; one entry per CDR3 protein. Of about 39,000 distinct CDR3 sequences listed, 30% to 35% are singletons.

The sequences come from PBMCs, collected before treatment. The genes are TRBV6-1 and TRBJ2-5, with D maybe TRBD1 (5 bases). The TCR originated in a male donor with gallbladder cancer. The CDR3 DNA sequence: TGTGCCAGCAGTGAAGCGGGCCAGGGCCCCCAGTACTTC. Its translation: CASSEAGQGPQYF.